The entry that follows covers one T cell receptor beta chain sequence. Its specificity is unknown. Assay: immunoSEQ multiplex PCR; the TCRdb copy retains only in-frame clones and omits some. The sample consists of thousands of clones, less than 85% of them appearing once. These data originate in a study of high-grade serous ovarian cancer treatment subgroups. Study summary: Samples averaged around 14,000 reads and around 7,000 unique TCR beta rearrangements.

Tumor tissue was taken before any definitive surgery or chemotherapy was given. Per the germline V gene, CDR1 is SGHAT and CDR2 is FQNNGV. With V trimmed by 1 base and J by 4 bases, 1 base remained unmatched. The CDR3 length is 14 residues. Study-level results: Bulk tumor TCR sequencing gave no spatial information.

The source is a human donor with high-grade serous ovarian cancer. Source material: tumor tissue. This rearrangement joins TRBV11-2 to TRBJ1-3, with 7 bases matching TRBD1. The CDR3 here is CASSLAQGGNTIYF. As DNA, the CDR3 is TGTGCCAGCAGCTTAGCACAGGGGGGAAACACCATATATTTT.